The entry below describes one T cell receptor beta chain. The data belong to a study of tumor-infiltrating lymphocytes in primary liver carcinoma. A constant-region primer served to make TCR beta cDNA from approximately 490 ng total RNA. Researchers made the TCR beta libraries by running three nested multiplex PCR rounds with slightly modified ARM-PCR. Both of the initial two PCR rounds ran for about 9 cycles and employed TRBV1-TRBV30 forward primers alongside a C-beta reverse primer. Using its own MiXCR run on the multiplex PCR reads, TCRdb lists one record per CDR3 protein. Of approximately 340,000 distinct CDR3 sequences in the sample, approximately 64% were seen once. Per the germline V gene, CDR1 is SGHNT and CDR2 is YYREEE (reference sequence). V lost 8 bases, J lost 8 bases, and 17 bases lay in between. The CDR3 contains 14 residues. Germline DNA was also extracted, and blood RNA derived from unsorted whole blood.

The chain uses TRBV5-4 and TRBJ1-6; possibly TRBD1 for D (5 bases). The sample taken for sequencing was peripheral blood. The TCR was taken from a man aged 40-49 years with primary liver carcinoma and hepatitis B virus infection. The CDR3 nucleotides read TGTGCCAGTAGCAGGATAGGGGAGGATTCACCCCTCCACTTT. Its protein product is CASSRIGEDSPLHF.